The 30 T cell receptor beta chains reported below all come from one sample, sequenced in a study of blood T cell repertoires in COVID-19. Using immunoSEQ multiplex PCR, the repertoire was profiled, and TCRdb retains in-frame clones only, with some absent. The top ten hold about 1.6% of the sample, which has more than 300,000 clones, 86% seen once. Sequencing used peripheral blood. All receptors come from a woman aged 50 to 60 with acute or convalescent COVID-19.

The chain couples TRBV7-2 to TRBJ2-1; weak D call: TRBD2 (6 bases). V lost 2 bases to trimming and J lost 5 bases, with 25 bases between them. The V gene's germline CDR1 is SGHTA and CDR2 FQGNSA. This CDR3 has 19 amino acids. CDR3 residues: CASSLRASRRGFKNNEQFF. The CDR3 DNA reads TGTGCCAGCAGCTTACGCGCTTCTAGGCGGGGATTCAAAAACAATGAGCAGTTCTTC.

V and J are TRBV5-1 and TRBJ1-1; 10 bases are a match to TRBD1. V was pared by 4 bases and J by 4 bases, with 4 bases of the junction left unmatched. CDR1 is SGHRS and CDR2 is YFSETQ in the germline V gene. The CDR3 is made up of 14 amino acids. This chain's CDR3 is CASSPGQGTTEAFF. DNA of the CDR3: TGCGCCAGCAGCCCGGGACAGGGGACCACTGAAGCTTTCTTT.

The sample holds one count of this clone. The chain uses TRBV7-9 and TRBJ1-2; 8 positions agree with TRBD1. This CDR3 spans 16 amino acids. Trimming removed 4 bases from V and 8 bases from J; junction bases left unmatched: 15. Germline assignment: CDR1 SEHNR and CDR2 FQNEAQ (reference sequence). The CDR3 loop is CASSSDWDRILGGYTF. CDR3 DNA: TGTGCCAGCAGCTCCGATTGGGACAGGATCTTGGGGGGCTACACCTTC.

This chain joins TRBV7-2 and TRBJ1-6; 9 positions agree with TRBD1. The junction had 4 bases not matched to a gene; V was cut back by 2 bases and J by 5 bases. Germline V gives CDR1 SGHTA, CDR2 FQGNSA. The CDR3 runs to 16 residues. CDR3 amino acids: CASSLYGQGNNSPLHF. CDR3 DNA: TGTGCCAGCAGCTTATACGGACAGGGGAATAATTCACCCCTCCACTTT.

This chain joins TRBV18 and TRBJ2-7; 8 bases line up with TRBD1. CDR3 length equals 18 residues. Germline CDR1 KGHSH, CDR2 LQKENI. V gave up 4 bases and J gave up 0 bases; unmatched junction bases: 14. The CDR3 sequence is CASSQGTGATQSSYEQYF. CDR3 DNA sequence: TGTGCCAGCTCACAGGGGACAGGTGCAACACAGAGCTCCTACGAGCAGTACTTC.

This chain uses TRBV7-3 with TRBJ2-5; TRBD2 matches at 8 bases. Trimming took 5 bases from V and 5 from J; bases not matched to a gene: 7. From germline, CDR1 is SGHTA and CDR2 FQGTGA. The CDR3 loop spans 14 amino acids. CDR3 sequence (DNA): TGTGCCAGCAGCAAAAGCGGGAGTGGGGAGACCCAGTACTTC. This gives the protein CASSKSGSGETQYF.

The chain couples TRBV4-3 to TRBJ2-3, with unresolved D. CDR1 is LGHNA, CDR2 YSLEER, per germline. The V gene lost 0 bases and the J gene lost 1 base, with 8 bases spanning the gap. The length of the CDR3 is 15 residues. The CDR3 bases are TGCGCCAGCAGCCAAGATCCCCCCGGCACAGATACGCAGTATTTT. As protein: CASSQDPPGTDTQYF.

The rearrangement joins TRBV30 to TRBJ2-7; 9 bases match TRBD2. Per the germline V gene, CDR1 is GTSNPN and CDR2 is SVGIG (reference sequence). This CDR3 is built from 18 residues. V lost 0 bases to trimming and J lost 2 bases; unmatched junction nucleotides: 14. CDR3 bases: TGTGCCTGGAGTGTCGGGCTAGCGGGAAAGATAGTGACCTACGAGCAGTACTTC. Residues: CAWSVGLAGKIVTYEQYF.

V usage is TRBV10-3 and J usage is TRBJ2-1, with 10 nucleotides matching TRBD1. There are 14 residues in the CDR3. Germline loops: CDR1 ENHRY, CDR2 SYGVKD. V dropped 8 bases and J dropped 7; count of bases not matched to a gene: 8. CDR3 in amino acids: CAIQTGGAANEQFF. For the CDR3, the DNA is TGTGCCATCCAGACAGGGGGCGCTGCAAATGAGCAGTTCTTC.

The chain is built from TRBV29-1 and TRBJ2-3; 7 bases are a match to TRBD2. Trimming at V came to 2 bases and at J to 2 bases, leaving 7 bases not matched to a gene. The CDR3 is made up of 15 amino acids. Looked up from germline, CDR1 is SQVTM and CDR2 is ANQGSEA. The CDR3, as DNA: TGCAGCGTTGAACGGCTAGCGGAATCCACAGATACGCAGTATTTT. Protein product: CSVERLAESTDTQYF.

The chain is built from TRBV13 and TRBJ1-4, with a possible D match to TRBD1 (5 bases). The length of the CDR3 is 15 residues. Germline V gene sequence: CDR1 PRHDT, CDR2 FYEKMQ (reference sequence). Trimming pared 2 bases from V and 8 bases from J, leaving 15 bases between. This CDR3 is CASSLYGGVDEKLFF. The CDR3, as DNA: TGTGCCAGCAGCTTATATGGGGGGGTAGACGAAAAACTGTTTTTT. Complete variable domain (other parts from reference TRBV13 and TRBJ1-4): AAGVIQSPRHLIKEKRETATLKCYPIPRHDTVYWYQQGPGQDPQFLISFYEKMQSDKGSIPDRFSAQQFSDYHSELNMSSLELGDSALYFCASSLYGGVDEKLFFGSGTQLSVL.

This chain uses TRBV24-1 with TRBJ1-2; 7 nucleotides align to TRBD1. Germline assignment: CDR1 KGHDR and CDR2 SFDVKD. This CDR3 spans 16 amino acids. J lost 5 bases, V lost 4 bases, and 12 bases had no gene match. The CDR3 loop is CATSDPRTGETYGYTF. The CDR3 DNA follows: TGTGCCACCAGTGACCCTCGGACAGGAGAGACTTATGGCTACACCTTC.

V usage is TRBV5-1 and J usage is TRBJ1-1; D uncertain. V lost 4 bases and J lost 3, with 10 bases in between. The CDR3 loop spans 13 amino acids. CDR1 and CDR2 (germline): SGHRS, YFSETQ. CDR3 sequence: CASSEQSDTEAFF. CDR3 DNA sequence: TGCGCCAGCAGCGAACAGTCAGACACTGAAGCTTTCTTT. Using reference TRBV5-1 and TRBJ1-1 for the parts outside the CDR3, the full variable domain is KAGVTQTPRYLIKTRGQQVTLSCSPISGHRSVSWYQQTPGQGLQFLFEYFSETQRNKGNFPGRFSGRQFSNSRSEMNVSTLELGDSALYLCASSEQSDTEAFFGQGTRLTVV.

The chain carries TRBV7-9 and TRBJ2-3; D not certain. V was clipped by 1 base and J by 0 bases, with 14 bases between them. The CDR3 is 17 amino acids. Germline lookup yields CDR1 SEHNR and CDR2 FQNEAQ (reference sequence). The CDR3 reads CASSLGATFVSTDTQYF. The CDR3 DNA reads as TGTGCCAGCAGCTTAGGGGCTACATTCGTTAGCACAGATACGCAGTATTTT.

Here the CDR3 DNA reads TGCGCCAGCAGCCCGAGGGTAACTAGCGGGAGCACAGATACGCAGTATTTT. It translates to CASSPRVTSGSTDTQYF. The rearrangement uses TRBV5-1 and TRBJ2-3, with TRBD2 matching 9 bases. Germline V lookup: CDR1 SGHRS, CDR2 YFSETQ. The junction had 9 bases not matched to a gene; V was cut back by 4 bases and J by 0 bases. The CDR3 totals 17 residues.

The chain has TRBV4-3 and TRBJ1-1; the D is unclear. Germline V CDR1 and CDR2: LGHNA, YSLEER. This CDR3 has 16 residues. Between the trimmed V and J ends, which lost 0 bases and 0 bases, there was a span of 11 bases. CDR3 nucleotides: TGCGCCAGCAGCCAAGAGACCGGGATCCTGAACACTGAAGCTTTCTTT. It translates to CASSQETGILNTEAFF.

This clone was seen a single time. The genes are TRBV6-2 or TRBV6-3 and TRBJ1-2; D remains unclear. In germline, CDR1 is MNHEY, CDR2 SVGEGT. This CDR3 is built from 12 residues. V gave up 6 bases and J gave up 4 bases, with 9 bases separating them. The CDR3 DNA follows: TGTGCCAGCAGCCTTACCAGCTATGGCTACACCTTC. Amino acid sequence: CASSLTSYGYTF.

The chain couples TRBV5-1 to TRBJ2-5; a weak D match, TRBD2 (6 bases). V was pared by 4 bases and J by 2 bases, with 12 bases between. CDR1 and CDR2 from the germline V gene are SGHRS and YFSETQ. This CDR3 contains 14 residues. The CDR3 reads CASSPVGLQETQYF. The CDR3, as DNA: TGCGCCAGCAGCCCGGTTGGACTACAAGAGACCCAGTACTTC.

The chain links TRBV3-1 (or the pseudogene TRBV3-2) to TRBJ1-1, with 7 bases identical to TRBD1. V lost 3 bases and J lost 4; bases outside the gene matches: 5. This CDR3 spans 14 amino acids. Germline V gene sequence: CDR1 LGHDT, CDR2 YNNKEL (reference sequence). As DNA, the CDR3 is TGTGCCAGCAGCCACGGGACAGTGGGCACTGAAGCTTTCTTT. This encodes CASSHGTVGTEAFF.

The chain combines TRBV28 with TRBJ1-3; D is possibly TRBD1 (6 bases). CDR1 MDHEN and CDR2 SYDVKM come from the germline V gene. The CDR3 spans 17 residues. V lost 6 bases to trimming and J lost 4 bases, with 22 bases between them. DNA for the CDR3: TGTGCCAGCAGCATCCGACAGGCCCACAAGCTGGGAAACACCATATATTTT. As protein: CASSIRQAHKLGNTIYF.

The rearrangement links TRBV6-1 to TRBJ1-3; no firm D call. This CDR3 is built from 15 residues. Between the trimmed V and J ends, which lost 3 bases and 3 bases, there was a span of 12 bases. Germline CDR1 is MNHNS and CDR2 is SASEGT. CDR3 bases: TGTGCCAGCAGTGACGGCGGCGGAATTGGAAACACCATATATTTT. Translating gives CASSDGGGIGNTIYF.

The rearrangement joins TRBV25-1 to TRBJ2-7, with 8 positions matching TRBD2. Germline values: CDR1 MGHDK, CDR2 SYGVNS. The CDR3 has 15 amino acids. V gave up 0 bases and J gave up 7 bases; unmatched junction bases: 8. CDR3 sequence reads: CASSEYPGGGGEQYF. The CDR3 DNA is TGTGCCAGCAGTGAATATCCGGGAGGCGGGGGGGAGCAGTACTTC.

The chain has TRBV15 and TRBJ1-2; 8 nucleotides match TRBD1. Germline V gives CDR1 LNHNV, CDR2 YYDKDF (reference sequence). CDR3 length equals 16 residues. With V trimmed by 0 bases and J by 5 bases, 8 bases remained unmatched. The CDR3 nucleotides are TGTGCCACCAGCAGAGATCGCGGGACAGGCCTATATGGCTACACCTTC. This translates into CATSRDRGTGLYGYTF.

This chain links TRBV3-1 (or the pseudogene TRBV3-2) with TRBJ1-1; 9 bases fit TRBD1. CDR3 size: 16 residues. With V trimmed by 5 bases and J by 0 bases, 7 bases remained unmatched. In germline, CDR1 is LGHDT, CDR2 YNNKEL (reference sequence). The chain's CDR3 is CASSASDRGMNTEAFF. The CDR3 DNA follows: TGTGCCAGCAGCGCATCGGACAGGGGAATGAACACTGAAGCTTTCTTT.

This chain links TRBV10-3 with TRBJ1-3; no firm D call. This CDR3 has 17 residues. The germline V gene encodes CDR1 ENHRY and CDR2 SYGVKD. V gave up 2 bases and J gave up 0 bases, with 14 bases separating them. CDR3 amino acids: CAISETYTGSSGNTIYF. The CDR3 DNA is TGTGCCATCAGTGAGACCTACACGGGGAGCTCTGGAAACACCATATATTTT.

This clone was seen a few times. V gene TRBV6-2 or TRBV6-3 combines with J gene TRBJ2-2; 9 bases fit TRBD2. This CDR3 has 18 amino acids. Trimming took 2 bases from V and 2 from J; bases not matched to a gene: 9. The germline V gene encodes CDR1 MNHEY and CDR2 SVGEGT. The CDR3 region has the DNA TGTGCCAGCAGTTACCCCTCCCGGACTAGCGTAAACACCGGGGAGCTGTTTTTT. It is translated as CASSYPSRTSVNTGELFF.

This chain uses TRBV28 with TRBJ2-1; 15 bases fit TRBD2. Germline loops: CDR1 MDHEN, CDR2 SYDVKM. Germline trimming cut 4 bases from V and 4 bases from J; bases unmatched to any gene: 8. The CDR3 has 18 amino acids. The CDR3 is CASSSPEGLAGGYNEQFF. The CDR3 nucleotides read TGTGCCAGCAGTTCACCCGAAGGACTAGCGGGAGGGTACAATGAGCAGTTCTTC.

In this sample, this clone turned up once. The V gene is TRBV9, the J gene TRBJ2-2, with TRBD2 identical over 8 bases. Trimming cost V 2 bases and J 3 bases; bases outside gene matches: 9. This CDR3 has 17 amino acids. The germline CDR1 and CDR2 sequences are SGDLS and YYNGEE. CDR3 sequence: CASSVTGAGGHTGELFF. CDR3 nucleotides: TGTGCCAGCAGCGTCACGGGGGCGGGAGGCCACACCGGGGAGCTGTTTTTT.

The chain is built from TRBV28 and TRBJ1-1; possibly TRBD1 for D (5 bases). V was pared by 1 base and J by 1 base, with 10 bases between. This CDR3 is built from 15 residues. The V gene's germline CDR1 is MDHEN and CDR2 SYDVKM. In nucleotides, the CDR3 is TGTGCCAGCAGTTTATTGGCAGGGTGGAACACTGAAGCTTTCTTT. Its protein product is CASSLLAGWNTEAFF. The entire variable domain, with the rest obtained from reference TRBV28 and TRBJ1-1, is as follows: DVKVTQSSRYLVKRTGEKVFLECVQDMDHENMFWYRQDPGLGLRLIYFSYDVKMKEKGDIPEGYSVSREKKERFSLILESASTNQTSMYLCASSLLAGWNTEAFFGQGTRLTVV.

CDR3 region: CAISDLGGSTDTQYF. As DNA, the CDR3 is TGTGCCATCAGTGATTTGGGCGGGAGCACAGATACGCAGTATTTT. J is TRBJ2-3 and V is TRBV10-3; a weak D match, TRBD2 (5 bases). CDR3 length: 15 amino acids. Trimming removed 3 bases at V and 0 bases at J, with 10 bases between. Germline-derived CDR1 and CDR2 are ENHRY and SYGVKD.